This TCR beta chain derives from a study of PD-1 blockade in classical Hodgkin lymphoma. Exposure to brentuximab vedotin varied, and each patient had relapsed following autologous stem cell transplantation. Method: immunoSEQ multiplex PCR; TCRdb's copy keeps in-frame clones and lacks some. The sample has some 25,000 clones, under 85% seen once; the top ten hold under 45%. The CDR3 has 15 amino acids. V trimming: 3 bases; J trimming: 8 bases; junction bases outside the gene matches: 7. Germline CDR1 and CDR2: SGHRS and YFSETQ. This specimen consisted of peripheral blood mononuclear cells (PBMCs), obtained before the second cycle of nivolumab. The gene calls are TRBV5-1 and TRBJ1-5; 11 bases are a match to TRBD1. This TCR was sampled from a human donor with classical Hodgkin lymphoma. The DNA of the CDR3 is TGCGCCAGCAGCTCCGGACAGGGGGCAGGAGAGCCCCAGCATTTT. Translation gives CASSSGQGAGEPQHF.